These T cell receptor beta chains were read from a single sample in a study of Graves' ophthalmopathy and Graves' hyperthyroidism. TCRdb processed the multiplex PCR reads anew with MiXCR; each CDR3 protein has one entry. Among 350,000 or so distinct CDR3 sequences listed, about a sixth were seen once. The sequenced sample was peripheral blood. The receptor set was obtained from an adult man with Graves' ophthalmopathy. CDR3s include the opening cysteine and the closing phenylalanine or tryptophan. The D gene is left open where the match is weak. Size values are once, few and many counts, or a class for expanded clones, and some rows have none.

>NA|many|TRBV6-1|TRBJ1-6
TGTGCCAGCAGTGAACGGGGATCTAATTCACCCCTCCACTTT
CASSERGSNSPLHF
>NA|many|TRBV4-3|TRBJ1-5
TGCGCCAGCAGCCAAGATAACGGGGTATCTCAGCCCCAGCATTTT
CASSQDNGVSQPQHF
>NA|few|TRBV6-1|TRBJ2-4
TGTGCCAGCAGTGAGAGAGGGCGGGATAAGTTCTTC
CASSERGRDKFF
>NA|many|TRBV6-2/TRBV6-3|TRBJ2-7
TGTGCCAGCAGTTACTCGAGTATGGGGACTTGGGGGTCCTACGAGCAGTACTTC
CASSYSSMGTWGSYEQYF
>NA|NA|TRBV28|TRBJ1-5
TGTGCCAGCAGAACGGGGGGGTTAAGCAATCAGCCCCAGCATTTT
CASRTGGLSNQPQHF
>TRBD2|many|TRBV6-2/TRBV6-3|TRBJ2-5
TGTGCCAGCAGTTACGGGCTAGCGGGGGTCCAAGAGACCCAGTACTTC
CASSYGLAGVQETQYF
>TRBD1|NA|TRBV6-5|TRBJ2-7
TGTGCCAGCAGTTTGGGGGGGACAGGGTACGAGCAGTACTTC
CASSLGGTGYEQYF
>NA|many|TRBV12-3/TRBV12-4|TRBJ2-7
TGTGCCAGCCACTCCACGCCCGGCGGCGAGCAGTACTTC
CASHSTPGGEQYF
>NA|many|TRBV27|TRBJ1-5
TGTGCCAGCAGTCTATCGGCGGGCTGGAGCAATCAGCCCCAGCATTTT
CASSLSAGWSNQPQHF
>NA|many|TRBV27|TRBJ1-2
TGTGCCAGTAGACGTGAAGAAGGGGGCTATGGCTACACCTTC
CASRREEGGYGYTF
>TRBD1|many|TRBV6-4|TRBJ1-5
TGTGCCAGCAGTGACGAGGGGGCTTCCAGGGCGTATAGCAATCAGCCCCAGCATTTT
CASSDEGASRAYSNQPQHF
>NA|many|TRBV24-1|TRBJ1-2
TGTGCCACCAGTGATTTTGAGACAGAGAGTGGCTACACCTTC
CATSDFETESGYTF
>NA|many|TRBV7-3|TRBJ1-1
TGTGCCAGCAGCTCGGGCACGGCGGGGACTGAAGCTTTCTTT
CASSSGTAGTEAFF
>TRBD1|many|TRBV30|TRBJ1-6
TGTGCCTGGACAACAGGGGTAAATTCACCCCTCCACTTT
CAWTTGVNSPLHF
>NA|many|TRBV30|TRBJ1-5
TGTGCCTGGAGTGTACTATCCGATCCAGCCGGGCCCCAGCATTTT
CAWSVLSDPAGPQHF
>NA|many|TRBV2|TRBJ2-7
TGTGCCAGCAGTGAAGCGCTGTACAGGGCTACCTACGAGCAGTACTTC
CASSEALYRATYEQYF
>NA|many|TRBV7-2|TRBJ1-5
TGTGCCAGCAGCTTAGGTTTAGGGGATCATCAGCCCCAGCATTTT
CASSLGLGDHQPQHF
>TRBD1|few|TRBV7-2|TRBJ2-7
TGTGCCAGCAGCTTAACCGGGACAGAGCTATACGAGCAGTACTTC
CASSLTGTELYEQYF
>NA|many|TRBV29-1|TRBJ2-7
TGCAGCGTGATAAGTTTGGCGAGAGAGCAGTACTTC
CSVISLAREQYF
>NA|many|TRBV5-1|TRBJ2-2
TGCGCCAGCAGCCTAGGACTTCCGGGGACGGCCACCGGGGAGCTGTTTTTT
CASSLGLPGTATGELFF
>NA|many|TRBV24-1|TRBJ1-5
TGTGCCACCAGTGATTTGGCGGGGGGGGATCAGCCCCAGCATTTT
CATSDLAGGDQPQHF
>NA|many|TRBV11-3|TRBJ2-2
TGTGCCAGCAGCTCAGCCGATGGTTTACGCGGGGAGCTGTTTTTT
CASSSADGLRGELFF